The 3 T cell receptor beta chains below all came from one sample that was sequenced in a study of shared T cell receptors in the human thymus. Clones were sequenced by immunoSEQ multiplex PCR, and TCRdb holds only the in-frame ones, with some missing. The data hold roughly 550,000 clones, with approximately 78% observed a single time. The same sample was also studied in work on human thymus T cells.

The source material was thymocytes. These receptors all come from a boy in the first two years of life with a congenital heart defect.

This sequence joins TRBV4-2 and TRBJ2-7; 9 nucleotides line up with TRBD1. From germline, CDR1 is LGHNA and CDR2 YNFKEQ. J was trimmed by 2 bases and V by 5 bases; bases with no gene match: 7. The CDR3 has 15 residues. The CDR3 sequence is CASSAGTGPTYEQYF. The CDR3 DNA reads as TGTGCCAGCAGCGCCGGGACAGGGCCTACCTACGAGCAGTACTTC.

The CDR3 sequence is CASSQEPRGRETGELFF. As DNA, the CDR3 is TGCGCCAGCAGCCAAGAACCCCGCGGGAGGGAGACCGGGGAGCTGTTTTTT. The chain is built from TRBV4-1 and TRBJ2-2; 9 bases fit TRBD2. This CDR3 has 17 amino acids. Germline CDR1 MGHRA, CDR2 YSYEKL. J was trimmed by 5 bases and V by 0 bases; bases with no gene match: 7.

This clone was detected only a few times. The gene calls are TRBV5-8 and TRBJ1-4, with D perhaps matching TRBD1 (5 bases). The V end was cut by 2 bases, the J end by 7 bases, with 21 bases between. The germline gives CDR1 SGHTS, CDR2 YDEGEE. The CDR3 runs 17 residues. CDR3 sequence reads: CASSFVGSLLGGEKLFF. For the CDR3, the DNA is TGTGCCAGCAGCTTTGTAGGCAGCCTTTTGGGGGGTGAAAAACTGTTTTTT.